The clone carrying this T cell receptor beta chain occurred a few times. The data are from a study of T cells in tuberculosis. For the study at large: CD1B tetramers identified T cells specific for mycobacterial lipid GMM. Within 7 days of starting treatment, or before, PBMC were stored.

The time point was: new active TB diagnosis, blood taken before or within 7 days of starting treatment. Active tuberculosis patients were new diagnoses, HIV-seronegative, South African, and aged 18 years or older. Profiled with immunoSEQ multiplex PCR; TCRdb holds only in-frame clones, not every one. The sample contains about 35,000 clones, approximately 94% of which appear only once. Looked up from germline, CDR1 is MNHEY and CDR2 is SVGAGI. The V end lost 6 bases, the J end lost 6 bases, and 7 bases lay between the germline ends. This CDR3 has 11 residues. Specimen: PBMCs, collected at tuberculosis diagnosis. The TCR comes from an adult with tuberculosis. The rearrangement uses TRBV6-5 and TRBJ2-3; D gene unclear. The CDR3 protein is CASRLQDTQYF. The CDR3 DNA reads TGTGCCAGCAGGCTCCAGGATACGCAGTATTTT.